This T cell receptor (beta chain) was observed in a study of blood T cell repertoires in COVID-19. At the level of the study: Sites across the United States, Italy and Spain contributed samples from acute and convalescent COVID-19. Sources were T cells, B-cell-depleted T cells, or PBMCs; the material itself was cDNA or gDNA.

Study processing details: Using reference gene primer amplification, nucleated cell counts were estimated. The assay was immunoSEQ multiplex PCR, and TCRdb's table has in-frame clones only and misses some. The V and J calls and clone size were taken over from that table, and D and trimming were inferred from the DNA. The sample lists some 65,000 clones, 65% to 85% occurring once. This clone was seen a few times. Looked up from germline, CDR1 is SNHLY and CDR2 is FYNNEI. V was cut by 4 bases and J by 4 bases, with 19 bases left in between. The CDR3 is 16 amino acids. The chain combines TRBV2 with TRBJ1-1, with D maybe TRBD1 (5 bases). The TCR was taken from a woman aged 70-85 years with acute or convalescent COVID-19. The sample comprised peripheral blood. The CDR3 region is CASSASPGGSTTEAFF. CDR3 DNA sequence: TGTGCCAGCAGTGCCTCCCCGGGGGGGAGTACCACTGAAGCTTTCTTT.